Listed here are 7 T cell receptor beta chains from one sample, sequenced in a study of molecular identifiers for immune sequencing clone quantification. TCRdb re-analysed the PCR reads in MiXCR, keeping a single row per CDR3 protein. This sample has 55,000 to 75,000 distinct CDR3 sequences; approximately 18% occur once, and the top ten carry about 1.6%. Sequencing was done on a sample of naive CD8+ T cells from blood, with Jurkat cell RNA spiked in. Regarding subset: FACS-sorted CD8+CD4-CCR7+CD45RA+ naive T cells. These receptors were taken from a human donor in good health. Some libraries in this study had Jurkat cell RNA spiked in.

This clonotype has a single count. The J gene is TRBJ2-5, the V gene TRBV11-2; D gene uncertain. The CDR3 sequence is 15 residues long. CDR1 is SGHAT, CDR2 FQNNGV, per germline. V was shortened by 5 bases and J by 2 bases, with 15 bases between the two germline ends. The CDR3 reads CASSPPGWVQETQYF. The CDR3 DNA sequence: TGTGCCAGCAGCCCACCGGGTTGGGTACAAGAGACCCAGTACTTC.

This clonotype was picked up many times. V gene TRBV6-5 combines with J gene TRBJ2-1, with 7 bases fitting TRBD1. With V trimmed by 2 bases and J by 2 bases, 3 bases remained unmatched. CDR3 length equals 15 residues. Germline lookup yields CDR1 MNHEY and CDR2 SVGAGI. CDR3 sequence: CASSYDRDPYNEQFF. CDR3 coding DNA: TGTGCCAGCAGTTACGACAGGGACCCCTACAATGAGCAGTTCTTC.

This clonotype was found many times. This chain links TRBV10-3 with TRBJ2-7; TRBD1 might be the D (6 bases). The germline V and J ends were trimmed by 8 bases and 1 base, with 9 bases remaining between them. The CDR3 has 12 amino acids. Germline loops: CDR1 ENHRY, CDR2 SYGVKD. In DNA, the CDR3 is TGTGCCATCGGACAGCTTTCCTACGAGCAGTACTTC. The encoded protein is CAIGQLSYEQYF.

The sample holds a few counts of this clonotype. This chain uses TRBV12-3 or TRBV12-4 with TRBJ1-1, with 7 bases matching TRBD1. The junction had 10 bases not matched to a gene; V was cut back by 6 bases and J by 3 bases. The CDR3 consists of 15 residues. CDR3 DNA: TGTGCCAGCAGCCCGACAGGGACTGGGGACACTGAAGCTTTCTTT. Protein product: CASSPTGTGDTEAFF.

Ten or more counts support this clonotype. V gene TRBV27 combines with J gene TRBJ2-5; 8 bases are shared with TRBD2. The CDR3 extends over 15 amino acids. With V trimmed by 2 bases and J by 2 bases, 4 bases remained unmatched. CDR1 and CDR2 from the germline V gene are MNHEY and SMNVEV (reference sequence). CDR3 sequence: CASSLVAGSQETQYF. The DNA for the CDR3 is TGTGCCAGCAGTTTAGTAGCGGGATCTCAAGAGACCCAGTACTTC.

Details on this clonotype: A read error may produce the germline difference seen at one junction end. This chain connects TRBV25-1 to TRBJ2-4; TRBD1 matches 8 bases. Germline loops: CDR1 MGHDK, CDR2 SYGVNS. The CDR3 covers 16 residues. The CDR3 spells CASSEGTGLGKNTQYF. The CDR3 region has the DNA TGCGCCAGCAGTGAAGGGACAGGTCTAGGCAAAAACACTCAGTACTTC.

The chain carries TRBV20-1 and TRBJ2-1; 8 bases match TRBD2. Germline CDR1 DFQATT, CDR2 SNEGSKA (reference sequence). Trimming took 1 base from V and 7 from J; bases not matched to a gene: 6. CDR3 length: 14 amino acids. CDR3 sequence (DNA): TGCAGTGCTAGAGCCCGGACTAGCTCGAATGAGCAGTTCTTC. Translating it yields CSARARTSSNEQFF.